These 25 T cell receptor beta chains share one sample of origin, sequenced in a study of long-term antiretroviral therapy in people with HIV (dated 2022 in TCRdb). Sequencing of the TRB variable region was done with the immunoSEQ hsTCRB v3.0 assay at survey level resolution. TCRdb retrieved this table from immuneACCESS and kept in-frame rearrangements only. Not all clones are present; in checked studies, unresolved V genes account for under half, and no reason is known for the remainder. This sample comprises roughly 33,000 clones, 60% to 85% of them detected only once. The ten most abundant clones make up 8% to 9% of the sample. The specimen was unsorted PBMCs, collected 3.1 years after starting antiretroviral therapy. The receptors here all came from a woman aged 45-65 years with HIV.

This rearrangement joins TRBV2 to TRBJ2-5; D is unresolved. V dropped 5 bases and J dropped 5 bases, with 3 bases sitting between them. Germline loops: CDR1 SNHLY, CDR2 FYNNEI. The CDR3 is 10 residues long. CDR3 bases: TGTGCCAGCAGTCCGGAGACCCAGTACTTC. As protein: CASSPETQYF. The full variable domain, rest sourced from reference TRBV2 and TRBJ2-5, is EPEVTQTPSHQVTQMGQEVILRCVPISNHLYFYWYRQILGQKVEFLVSFYNNEISEKSEIFDDQFSVERPDGSNFTLKIRSTKLEDSAMYFCASSPETQYFGPGTRLLVL.

The rearrangement links TRBV7-9 to TRBJ1-5; D uncertain. Germline loops: CDR1 SEHNR, CDR2 FQNEAQ (reference sequence). Trimming shortened V by 2 bases and J by 6 bases, and 5 bases separated the two germline ends. The CDR3 spans 12 residues. The CDR3: CASSLWSQPQHF. DNA for the CDR3: TGTGCCAGCAGCTTATGGAGTCAGCCCCAGCATTTT. Drawing the rest from reference TRBV7-9 and TRBJ1-5, the complete variable domain is DTGVSQNPRHKITKRGQNVTFRCDPISEHNRLYWYRQTLGQGPEFLTYFQNEAQLEKSRLLSDRFSAERPKGSFSTLEIQRTEQGDSAMYLCASSLWSQPQHFGDGTRLSIL.

This chain connects TRBV6-5 to TRBJ1-1; weak D call: TRBD1 (6 bases). The length of the CDR3 is 15 residues. Between the trimmed V and J ends, which lost 5 bases and 0 bases, there was a span of 13 bases. Germline values: CDR1 MNHEY, CDR2 SVGAGI. The CDR3 sequence is CASSRGDRMNTEAFF. In DNA form, the CDR3 reads TGTGCCAGCAGTAGGGGTGACAGGATGAACACTGAAGCTTTCTTT.

The chain employs TRBV15 and TRBJ2-7; a possible D gene is TRBD2 (6 bases). V dropped 5 bases and J dropped 2 bases, with 10 bases sitting between them. CDR3 length: 13 residues. Germline V gene data show CDR1 as LNHNV and CDR2 as YYDKDF (reference sequence). The CDR3 nucleotides read TGTGCCACCAGCGGACGGGAGACCTACGAGCAGTACGTC. Its translation is CATSGRETYEQYV.

In DNA, the CDR3 is TGTGCCAGCAGTTATGTAACACCGACCGGGGAGCTGTTTTTT. It translates to CASSYVTPTGELFF. This chain connects TRBV6-5 to TRBJ2-2; D gene uncertain. Trimming cost V 3 bases and J 5 bases, with 10 bases left between them. Germline-derived CDR1 and CDR2 are MNHEY and SVGAGI. CDR3 length equals 14 residues.

The chain recombines TRBV2 with TRBJ2-2; the match to TRBD1 covers 9 bases. In germline, CDR1 is SNHLY, CDR2 FYNNEI. V trimming: 5 bases; J trimming: 3 bases; junction bases outside the gene matches: 1. This CDR3 has 14 residues. The CDR3 region is CASSWTGDTGELFF. In DNA, the CDR3 is TGTGCCAGCAGTTGGACAGGGGACACCGGGGAGCTGTTTTTT. The full variable domain, rest sourced from reference TRBV2 and TRBJ2-2, is EPEVTQTPSHQVTQMGQEVILRCVPISNHLYFYWYRQILGQKVEFLVSFYNNEISEKSEIFDDQFSVERPDGSNFTLKIRSTKLEDSAMYFCASSWTGDTGELFFGEGSRLTVL.

The chain links TRBV30 to TRBJ1-2; D not certain. Trimming took off 4 bases at V and 2 bases at J, with 5 bases between the two ends. The CDR3 runs to 11 residues. Germline CDR1 GTSNPN, CDR2 SVGIG (reference sequence). CDR3 bases: TGTGCCTGGAACGGCAACTATGGCTACACCTTC. Amino acid sequence: CAWNGNYGYTF.

The chain recombines TRBV6-1 with TRBJ1-1, with a weak D call TRBD1 (6 bases). This CDR3 region has 12 residues. The germline CDR1 and CDR2 sequences are MNHNS and SASEGT. The V gene lost 1 base and the J gene lost 7 bases, with 7 bases spanning the gap. The CDR3 nucleotides read TGTGCCAGCAGTGAAGAGGGGGATGAAGCTTTCTTT. This encodes CASSEEGDEAFF.

CDR3 DNA: TGCAGCACACTCTCAGGGAACACTGAAGCTTTCTTT. Its translation: CSTLSGNTEAFF. The gene calls are TRBV29-1 and TRBJ1-1; D gene unclear. Germline V gene lookup returns CDR1 SQVTM and CDR2 ANQGSEA. The CDR3 consists of 12 residues. V gave up 8 bases and J gave up 1 base, with 11 bases separating them.

In this sample, this clone turned up once. The chain is built from TRBV19 and TRBJ2-1; 10 bases are shared with TRBD1. V gave up 2 bases and J gave up 4 bases; unmatched junction bases: 2. Germline lookup yields CDR1 LNHDA and CDR2 SQIVND (reference sequence). The CDR3 is 15 amino acids. CDR3 amino acids: CASSIRQGAYNEQFF. CDR3 DNA: TGTGCCAGTAGTATACGACAGGGGGCGTACAATGAGCAGTTCTTC.

The chain's CDR3 is CASSLALDRDAGELFF. Here the CDR3 DNA reads TGTGCCAGCAGCTTAGCCCTAGACAGGGATGCCGGGGAGCTGTTTTTT. V is TRBV7-9 and J is TRBJ2-2; the match to TRBD1 covers 7 bases. Per germline, CDR1 SEHNR and CDR2 FQNEAQ (reference sequence). The CDR3 loop spans 16 amino acids. Trimming took 0 bases from V and 6 from J; bases not matched to a gene: 7.

This clone came up a few times. V is TRBV7-3 and J is TRBJ2-2, with D unclear. The CDR3 is made up of 14 amino acids. CDR1 and CDR2 from the germline V gene are SGHTA and FQGTGA. The V end lost 1 base, the J end lost 7 bases, and 10 bases lay between the germline ends. The CDR3 DNA reads TGTGCCAGCAGCTTAAACGGCGGTGTCGGGGAGCTGTTTTTT. Amino acid sequence: CASSLNGGVGELFF.

CDR3 amino acids: CASSRGQGVTEAFF. DNA for the CDR3: TGTGCCAGCAGTCGTGGACAGGGGGTCACTGAAGCTTTCTTT. V usage is TRBV7-6 and J usage is TRBJ1-1; 10 positions match TRBD1. J was trimmed by 4 bases and V by 6 bases; bases with no gene match: 5. CDR3 length: 14 residues. Germline V gene lookup returns CDR1 SGHVS and CDR2 FNYEAQ.

The V gene is TRBV10-1, the J gene TRBJ2-3; 13 nucleotides match TRBD2. With 6 bases clipped from V and 6 bases from J, the junction kept 6 bases outside the gene matches. Germline loops: CDR1 WNHNN, CDR2 SYGVQD (reference sequence). CDR3 length: 15 residues. CDR3 DNA: TGCGCCAGCAGCCAAGGACTAGCGGGGGCGGATACGCAGTATTTT. Its translation: CASSQGLAGADTQYF.

This chain links TRBV6-6 with TRBJ2-6, with D possibly being TRBD2 (6 bases). The CDR3 sequence is 15 residues long. Germline V gives CDR1 MNHNY, CDR2 SVGAGI (reference sequence). Trimming removed 2 bases from V and 4 bases from J, with 9 bases in between. CDR3 loop: CASSYGGPGANVLTF. CDR3 coding DNA: TGTGCCAGCAGTTACGGAGGGCCCGGGGCCAACGTCCTGACTTTC.

The rearrangement joins TRBV30 to TRBJ2-2; D not resolved. The germline V gene has CDR1 GTSNPN and CDR2 SVGIG (reference sequence). The V end lost 3 bases, the J end lost 7 bases, and 12 bases lay between the germline ends. CDR3 length: 13 amino acids. The CDR3 DNA sequence: TGTGCCTGGAGGTTAGGGATAAGCGGGGAGCTGTTTTTT. It yields the protein CAWRLGISGELFF.

The V gene is TRBV5-5, the J gene TRBJ1-6; no clear D. CDR3 size: 15 residues. Trimming left V 1 base short and J 0 bases short, with 5 bases between. Looked up from germline, CDR1 is SGHKS and CDR2 is YYEKEE (reference sequence). Here the CDR3 reads CASSLRSSYNSPLHF. In DNA, the CDR3 is TGTGCCAGCAGCTTGCGGAGCTCCTATAATTCACCCCTCCACTTT.

The chain employs TRBV5-8 and TRBJ2-7, with a tentative D call TRBD2 (6 bases). The CDR3 consists of 11 residues. Trimming left V 5 bases short and J 7 bases short, with 10 bases between. Germline V gives CDR1 SGHTS, CDR2 YDEGEE. The chain's CDR3 is CASRPGGEQYF. DNA for the CDR3: TGTGCCAGCAGACCTGGGGGGGAGCAGTACTTC. The entire variable domain, with the rest obtained from reference TRBV5-8 and TRBJ2-7, is as follows: EAGVTQSPTHLIKTRGQQATLRCSPISGHTSVYWYQQALGLGLQFLLWYDEGEERNRGNFPPRFSGRQFPNYSSELNVNALELEDSALYLCASRPGGEQYFGPGTRLTVT.

The chain has TRBV18 and TRBJ2-1; 9 bases are a match to TRBD1. The CDR3 length is 14 residues. The J segment lost 4 bases and the V segment lost 8 bases, leaving 6 bases of the junction unmatched. Germline V gives CDR1 KGHSH, CDR2 LQKENI. CDR3 amino acids: CASVRGQGYNEQFF. Written as DNA, the CDR3 is TGTGCCAGCGTTCGCGGACAGGGGTACAATGAGCAGTTCTTC. The whole variable domain, remainder taken from reference TRBV18 and TRBJ2-1, is NAGVMQNPRHLVRRRGQEARLRCSPMKGHSHVYWYRQLPEEGLKFMVYLQKENIIDESGMPKERFSAEFPKEGPSILRIQQVVRGDSAAYFCASVRGQGYNEQFFGPGTRLTVL.

The chain combines TRBV9 with TRBJ2-6; TRBD1 agrees at 7 bases. The CDR3 has 18 residues. Looked up from germline, CDR1 is SGDLS and CDR2 is YYNGEE. With 4 bases clipped from V and 0 bases from J, the junction kept 10 bases outside the gene matches. As DNA, the CDR3 is TGTGCCAGCAGCACACCTCCGGGACAGAGCTCTGGGGCCAACGTCCTGACTTTC. Its translation is CASSTPPGQSSGANVLTF.

This clone was seen more than once but under ten times. The chain uses TRBV27 and TRBJ1-2, with D perhaps matching TRBD1 (5 bases). The CDR3 totals 13 residues. V lost 3 bases and J 8 bases, leaving 13 bases between the germline ends. CDR1 MNHEY and CDR2 SMNVEV come from the germline V gene (reference sequence). The CDR3 sequence: CASSFGDGYGYTF. The CDR3, as DNA: TGTGCCAGCAGTTTCGGGGACGGGTACGGCTACACCTTC.

The J gene is TRBJ2-2, the V gene TRBV7-9; 10 nucleotides agree with TRBD2. The germline gives CDR1 SEHNR, CDR2 FQNEAQ (reference sequence). V shed 3 bases, J shed 4 bases, and the junction held 5 bases outside the gene matches. CDR3 size: 16 residues. CDR3 sequence: CASSFPSGGLTGELFF. DNA for the CDR3: TGTGCCAGCAGCTTTCCTAGCGGGGGACTCACCGGGGAGCTGTTTTTT. Combining the CDR3 with reference TRBV7-9 and TRBJ2-2 gives the whole variable domain DTGVSQNPRHKITKRGQNVTFRCDPISEHNRLYWYRQTLGQGPEFLTYFQNEAQLEKSRLLSDRFSAERPKGSFSTLEIQRTEQGDSAMYLCASSFPSGGLTGELFFGEGSRLTVL.

The genes are TRBV29-1 and TRBJ2-3; D gene ambiguous. The germline V gene encodes CDR1 SQVTM and CDR2 ANQGSEA. The CDR3 is 13 residues long. V lost 2 bases to trimming and J lost 5 bases, with 11 bases between them. The CDR3 loop reads CSVETGIGDTQYF. The CDR3 region has the DNA TGCAGCGTTGAAACTGGGATTGGAGATACGCAGTATTTT.

The chain employs TRBV7-9 and TRBJ1-5; maybe TRBD1 (5 bases). The germline V and J ends were trimmed by 6 bases and 10 bases, with 13 bases remaining between them. From germline, CDR1 is SEHNR and CDR2 FQNEAQ (reference sequence). The CDR3 consists of 12 residues. The CDR3 sequence: CASSRGTGPQHF. As DNA, the CDR3 is TGTGCCAGCAGTAGGGGAACGGGACCCCAGCATTTT.

This clone was counted between two and nine times. The chain recombines TRBV4-2 with TRBJ1-3; D gene ambiguous. The CDR3 sequence is 14 residues long. CDR1 and CDR2 from the germline V gene are LGHNA and YNFKEQ. With 1 base removed from V and 0 bases from J, the gap between germline ends came to 4 bases. CDR3 DNA: TGTGCCAGCAGCCAAGTGGGCTCTGGAAACACCATATATTTT. Amino acids: CASSQVGSGNTIYF.